The 21 T cell receptor beta chains below were found in one sample sequenced in a study of CD8 T cells in ankylosing spondylitis. Antigen specificity for these receptors is unknown. Study-level findings and limits: What appeared characteristic of ankylosing spondylitis blood was a TCR beta motif of about eight highly homologous variants.

TCRdb reprocessed the 5' RACE reads via MiXCR and lists one record per CDR3 protein. This sample has hundreds of thousands of distinct CDR3 sequences, with more than 25% found just once. Material for sequencing was blood, either unsorted or a sorted T cell fraction (not recorded which). These TCRs come from a male donor with ankylosing spondylitis.

CDR3 sequence (DNA): TGTGCCAGCACTCGGGTCTATACCTATCAAGCTTTCTTT. This encodes CASTRVYTYQAFF. This chain connects TRBV6-1 to TRBJ1-1; D call uncertain. Germline V gives CDR1 MNHNS, CDR2 SASEGT. The CDR3 runs 13 residues. Between the trimmed V and J ends, which lost 7 bases and 9 bases, there was a span of 18 bases.

This sequence joins TRBV20-1 and TRBJ2-7; D is possibly TRBD1 or TRBD2 (5 bases each). The ends were cut back, 6 bases at V and 0 bases at J, with 15 bases in the middle. Germline V gives CDR1 DFQATT, CDR2 SNEGSKA (reference sequence). The CDR3 runs 14 residues. The CDR3 sequence: CSARDPKSSYEQYV. DNA of the CDR3: TGCAGTGCGAGGGACCCGAAGAGCTCCTACGAGCAGTACGTC.

This clonotype was recorded a few times. V and J are TRBV5-1 and TRBJ2-3; 7 bases map to TRBD1. Germline CDR1 SGHRS, CDR2 YFSETQ. The ends lost 3 bases at V and 5 bases at J; junction bases unmatched: 9. This CDR3 contains 15 residues. CDR3 loop: CASSSTGSQGDTQYF. CDR3 coding DNA: TGCGCCAGCAGCTCGACAGGGTCCCAGGGAGATACGCAGTATTTT.

This clonotype has more than one count but fewer than ten. The genes are TRBV12-3 or TRBV12-4 and TRBJ2-3; D unresolved. The CDR3 has 14 amino acids. V dropped 5 bases and J dropped 4 bases, with 13 bases sitting between them. CDR3 residues: CASSLSRNADTQYF. The CDR3, as DNA: TGTGCCAGCAGTCTTAGTAGGAACGCAGATACGCAGTATTTT.

This clonotype has just a few counts. The J gene is TRBJ1-6, the V gene TRBV3-1; 9 bases are a match to TRBD1. The V and J ends lost 4 bases and 5 bases, in that order; junction bases with no gene match: 9. Germline values: CDR1 LGHDT, CDR2 YNNKEL (reference sequence). The CDR3 contains 17 residues. The DNA of the CDR3 is TGTGCCAGCAGCCCATGGACAGGGGACCCCGATAATTCACCCCTCCACTTT. This sequence encodes CASSPWTGDPDNSPLHF.

This clonotype has more than one count but fewer than ten. The J gene is TRBJ1-2, the V gene TRBV5-1; TRBD1 is a possible D gene (6 bases). The germline V gene encodes CDR1 SGHRS and CDR2 YFSETQ. There are 15 residues in the CDR3. V lost 4 bases and J 2 bases, leaving 15 bases between the germline ends. DNA of the CDR3: TGCGCCAGCAGCCGAGGGGACATCGCGAACTATGGCTACACCTTC. It is translated as CASSRGDIANYGYTF.

The rearrangement links TRBV15 to TRBJ1-5; 10 bases align to TRBD1. Trimming at V came to 8 bases and at J to 4 bases, leaving 8 bases not matched to a gene. The CDR3 length is 15 residues. The germline gives CDR1 LNHNV, CDR2 YYDKDF (reference sequence). This chain's CDR3 is CATQLMGQGNQPQHF. The CDR3 coding sequence is TGTGCCACCCAATTAATGGGACAGGGGAATCAGCCCCAGCATTTT.

This clonotype appeared a few times. V is TRBV11-1 and J is TRBJ2-1; TRBD2 matches 12 bases. The CDR3 spans 16 residues. CDR1 is SGHAT and CDR2 is FQDESV in the germline V gene (reference sequence). J gave up 6 bases and V 1 base, and 4 bases lay outside the gene matches. CDR3: CASSLEPSGRGNEQFF. DNA of the CDR3: TGTGCCAGCAGCTTAGAACCTAGCGGGAGGGGCAATGAGCAGTTCTTC.

The chain links TRBV5-1 to TRBJ2-3; D is unresolved. Trimming shortened V by 4 bases and J by 3 bases, and 9 bases separated the two germline ends. The CDR3 is 13 residues long. Germline V gene data show CDR1 as SGHRS and CDR2 as YFSETQ. The CDR3 loop reads CASSPPVTDTQYF. CDR3 sequence (DNA): TGCGCCAGCAGCCCGCCGGTGACAGATACGCAGTATTTT. Complete variable domain (other parts from reference TRBV5-1 and TRBJ2-3): KAGVTQTPRYLIKTRGQQVTLSCSPISGHRSVSWYQQTPGQGLQFLFEYFSETQRNKGNFPGRFSGRQFSNSRSEMNVSTLELGDSALYLCASSPPVTDTQYFGPGTRLTVL.

The chain carries TRBV20-1 and TRBJ1-4; TRBD1 matches 7 bases. J gave up 8 bases and V 2 bases, and 5 bases lay outside the gene matches. Germline values: CDR1 DFQATT, CDR2 SNEGSKA (reference sequence). The CDR3 has 13 residues. CDR3 loop: CSARNRGEEKLFF. In nucleotides, the CDR3 is TGCAGTGCTAGAAACAGGGGTGAAGAAAAACTGTTTTTT.

This clonotype occurred many times. The V call is TRBV12-3 or TRBV12-4, the J call TRBJ1-5; TRBD1 aligns across 10 bases. Trimming took 6 bases from V and 4 from J; bases not matched to a gene: 6. The CDR3 length is 15 residues. This CDR3 is CASSELDRGNQPQHF. The CDR3 DNA sequence: TGTGCCAGCAGCGAATTGGACAGGGGGAATCAGCCCCAGCATTTT.

A few counts support this clonotype. The CDR3 coding sequence is TGTGCCAGCAGCTTGCAGGGACTTGAGCAGTTCTTC. Translating gives CASSLQGLEQFF. The rearrangement uses TRBV7-9 and TRBJ2-1; tentatively, D is TRBD2 (6 bases). This CDR3 has 12 residues. Germline-derived CDR1 and CDR2 are SEHNR and FQNEAQ (reference sequence). The V end was cut by 3 bases, the J end by 9 bases, with 9 bases between.

This clonotype was found many times. V gene TRBV15 combines with J gene TRBJ2-3; D might be TRBD2 (5 bases). V was trimmed by 1 base and J by 4 bases, leaving 6 bases between them. CDR3 length: 13 residues. Germline V gene sequence: CDR1 LNHNV, CDR2 YYDKDF (reference sequence). CDR3 in DNA: TGTGCCACCAGCAGAGGGACTGCAGATACGCAGTATTTT. It translates to CATSRGTADTQYF.

This clonotype has a count of ten or more. This sequence joins TRBV27 and TRBJ2-1, with D unresolved. Trimming pared 3 bases from V and 9 bases from J, leaving 9 bases between. The CDR3 extends over 12 amino acids. Germline-derived CDR1 and CDR2 are MNHEY and SMNVEV (reference sequence). CDR3 protein: CASSFGRSEQFF. In nucleotides, the CDR3 is TGTGCCAGCAGTTTTGGGCGCAGTGAGCAGTTCTTC.

This clonotype was observed a handful of times. This chain joins TRBV27 and TRBJ2-7; 9 bases match TRBD2. CDR3 length equals 14 residues. Unmatched junction bases numbered 6, after V lost 6 bases and J lost 3 bases. Germline V lookup: CDR1 MNHEY, CDR2 SMNVEV (reference sequence). The CDR3 bases are TGTGCCAGCAGACGAGCGGGAGGTTACTACGAGCAGTACTTC. Translating gives CASRRAGGYYEQYF.

This clonotype was detected only a few times. The gene calls are TRBV10-3 and TRBJ1-5; 7 bases fit TRBD1. Germline V gene sequence: CDR1 ENHRY, CDR2 SYGVKD. The CDR3 is 17 residues long. The V gene end was trimmed by 4 bases and the J gene end by 1 base; junction bases not matched to a gene: 10. The CDR3 nucleotides read TGTGCCATCAGTGCCACCGGAGGGGGCGCGAGCAATCAGCCCCAGCATTTT. Its protein product is CAISATGGGASNQPQHF.

The chain has TRBV5-1 and TRBJ1-1; D call uncertain. V gave up 7 bases and J gave up 0 bases, with 13 bases separating them. The germline gives CDR1 SGHRS, CDR2 YFSETQ. This CDR3 spans 14 amino acids. The CDR3 DNA sequence: TGCGCCAGCTCGGAGCTTCCGATGAACACTGAAGCTTTCTTT. It codes for CASSELPMNTEAFF.

The chain joins TRBV27 to TRBJ2-5, with D unclear. The germline CDR1 and CDR2 sequences are MNHEY and SMNVEV (reference sequence). Trimming cost V 3 bases and J 2 bases, with 10 bases left between them. CDR3 size: 14 residues. CDR3 bases: TGTGCCAGCAGTTTTTGGGCCGGGCAAGAGACCCAGTACTTC. Translation gives CASSFWAGQETQYF.

This clonotype was counted only a few times. J is TRBJ2-5 and V is TRBV7-9, with 8 bases lining up with TRBD2. The CDR3 covers 16 residues. Germline CDR1 SEHNR, CDR2 FQNEAQ (reference sequence). Unmatched junction bases numbered 15, after V lost 7 bases and J lost 5 bases. CDR3: CASTTVRAGGGETQYF. The CDR3 DNA follows: TGTGCCAGCACCACCGTAAGGGCGGGAGGTGGTGAGACCCAGTACTTC.

This clonotype was seen only a few times. CDR3 region: CASSLGPDLSSYEQYV. The CDR3 DNA reads TGTGCCAGCAGCTTGGGTCCGGACCTAAGCTCCTACGAGCAGTACGTC. This sequence joins TRBV5-6 and TRBJ2-7, with unresolved D. V was cut by 0 bases and J by 0 bases, with 13 bases left in between. CDR3 length: 16 residues. Looked up from germline, CDR1 is SGHDT and CDR2 is YYEEEE.

This clonotype was found many times. The J gene is TRBJ2-7, the V gene TRBV5-6, with TRBD1 identical over 7 bases. This CDR3 is built from 17 residues. J gave up 0 bases and V 1 base, and 10 bases lay outside the gene matches. Germline V gene sequence: CDR1 SGHDT, CDR2 YYEEEE. CDR3 loop: CASSLYASDRSSYEQYF. As DNA, the CDR3 is TGTGCCAGCAGCTTGTACGCATCGGACAGGAGCTCCTACGAGCAGTACTTC.